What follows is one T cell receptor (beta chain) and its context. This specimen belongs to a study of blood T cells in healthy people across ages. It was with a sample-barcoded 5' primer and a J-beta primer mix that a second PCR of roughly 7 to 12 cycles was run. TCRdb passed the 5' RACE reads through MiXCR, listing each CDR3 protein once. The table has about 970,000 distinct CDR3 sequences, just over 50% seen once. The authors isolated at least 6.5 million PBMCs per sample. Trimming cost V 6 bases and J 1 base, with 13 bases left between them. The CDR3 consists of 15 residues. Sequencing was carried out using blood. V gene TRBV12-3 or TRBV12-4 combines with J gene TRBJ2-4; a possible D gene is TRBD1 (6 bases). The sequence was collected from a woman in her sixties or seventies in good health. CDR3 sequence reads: CASSQGSSAKNIQYF. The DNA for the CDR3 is TGTGCCAGCAGCCAGGGGTCGAGCGCCAAAAACATTCAGTACTTC.